These T cell receptor beta chains were read from a single sample in a study of blood T cell repertoires in COVID-19. TCRdb's table, derived via immunoSEQ multiplex PCR, lists solely in-frame clones and lacks some. Of 45,000 or so clones listed, approximately 86% were seen once; the top ten hold about 31%. The specimen was peripheral blood. These TCRs come from a woman at least 80 years old with acute or convalescent COVID-19. Each CDR3 is given without its conserved first and last residue. The size field is filled for only some rows; it gives once, few, many or a size class.

CDR3 protein: ASSLAPRDSYNSPLH; V gene: TRBV11-3; J gene: TRBJ1-6; clone size: NA
CDR3 protein: SVAGAPGQGTKNIQY; V gene: TRBV29-1; J gene: TRBJ2-4; clone size: NA
CDR3 protein: ASSVDRAYAYGYT; V gene: TRBV18; J gene: TRBJ1-2; clone size: once
CDR3 protein: AWSVQTDTQY; V gene: TRBV30; J gene: TRBJ2-3; clone size: NA
CDR3 protein: ASSLSIVPRDRGSEQY; V gene: TRBV5-1; J gene: TRBJ2-7; clone size: NA
CDR3 protein: ASSGSQGAHGYT; V gene: TRBV18; J gene: TRBJ1-2; clone size: NA
CDR3 protein: ASTPVSGYEQY; V gene: TRBV5-1; J gene: TRBJ2-7; clone size: NA
CDR3 protein: AWSVTGVGLI; V gene: TRBV30; J gene: TRBJ1-2; clone size: NA
CDR3 protein: ASSSGGMSSYNEQF; V gene: TRBV3-1/TRBV3-2; J gene: TRBJ2-1; clone size: once
CDR3 protein: ASRSGTGNYGYT; V gene: TRBV28; J gene: TRBJ1-2; clone size: NA